These 7 T cell receptor beta chains were all obtained from the same sample, sequenced in a study of cytomegalovirus exposure and HLA in healthy donors. Primers for the PCR totalled 60 Vbeta and 13 Jbeta. Using immunoSEQ multiplex PCR, the repertoire was profiled, and TCRdb retains in-frame clones only, with some absent. The profile shows 190,000 or so clones, roughly four fifths of them singletons. Sequences were obtained from PBMCs. These receptors all come from a woman in her fifties or sixties in good health and CMV-seropositive.

The J gene is TRBJ2-7, the V gene TRBV21-1; the table calls TRBD2, which could not be checked here. TRBV21-1 is a recognized pseudogene. The CDR3 sequence is 15 residues long. CDR3 bases: TGTGCCAGCAGCACTCGAGTCGATCCTTACTACGAGCAGTACTTC. This encodes CASSTRVDPYYEQYF.

This clone was detected once. This rearrangement joins TRBV5-8 to TRBJ2-5; 10 nucleotides match TRBD1. After removal of 3 bases from V and 4 bases from J, the junction contained 6 bases not matched to a gene. The CDR3 sequence is 15 residues long. Germline-derived CDR1 and CDR2 are SGHTS and YDEGEE. The CDR3 nucleotides read TGTGCCAGCAGCTACGGGACAGGGGAGAGAGAGACCCAGTACTTC. This sequence encodes CASSYGTGERETQYF.

The chain has TRBV28 and TRBJ2-4; 7 bases are shared with TRBD2. V was clipped by 6 bases and J by 5 bases; unmatched bases: 10. The germline V gene has CDR1 MDHEN and CDR2 SYDVKM. The CDR3 contains 15 residues. CDR3 loop: CASSLSGLAENIQYF. The CDR3 DNA sequence: TGTGCCAGCAGCTTAAGCGGGCTAGCGGAAAACATTCAGTACTTC. Full variable domain (remainder filled in from reference TRBV28 and TRBJ2-4): DVKVTQSSRYLVKRTGEKVFLECVQDMDHENMFWYRQDPGLGLRLIYFSYDVKMKEKGDIPEGYSVSREKKERFSLILESASTNQTSMYLCASSLSGLAENIQYFGAGTRLSVL.

About this clone: Different DNA sequences within this sample yield the same CDR3. This chain connects TRBV6-5 to TRBJ2-7; D is ambiguous. Germline V CDR1 and CDR2: MNHEY, SVGAGI. The ends were cut back, 0 bases at V and 2 bases at J, with 8 bases in the middle. The length of the CDR3 is 14 residues. CDR3 DNA sequence: TGTGCCAGCAGTTACTCGTCAGGAACCTACGAGCAGTACTTC. Its translation is CASSYSSGTYEQYF.

The rearrangement joins TRBV7-8 to TRBJ2-3; TRBD2 aligns across 7 bases. Germline CDR1 reads SGHVS; CDR2 reads FQNEAQ. V lost 2 bases and J lost 1; bases outside the gene matches: 3. This CDR3 spans 15 amino acids. The CDR3 spells CASSLRGGGTDTQYF. CDR3 coding DNA: TGTGCCAGCAGCTTACGCGGGGGTGGCACAGATACGCAGTATTTT. Looking up the rest from reference TRBV7-8 and TRBJ2-3 gives the full variable domain: GAGVSQSPRYKVAKRGQDVALRCDPISGHVSLFWYQQALGQGPEFLTYFQNEAQLDKSGLPSDRFFAERPEGSVSTLKIQRTQQEDSAVYLCASSLRGGGTDTQYFGPGTRLTVL.

V usage is TRBV7-2 and J usage is TRBJ2-5, with D tentatively TRBD2 (5 bases). The V gene lost 5 bases and the J gene lost 0 bases, with 13 bases spanning the gap. The CDR3 consists of 15 residues. The germline gives CDR1 SGHTA, CDR2 FQGNSA. The CDR3 protein is CASSPARGYQETQYF. The CDR3 DNA is TGTGCCAGCAGCCCCGCCCGGGGTTACCAAGAGACCCAGTACTTC.

The J gene is TRBJ1-6, the V gene TRBV12-1; TRBD1, the D gene given by the table, was not confirmed from the DNA. TRBV12-1 is a recognized pseudogene. The CDR3 is 17 amino acids. The CDR3: CASAYYRGIGSNSPLHF. The CDR3 nucleotides read TGTGCCAGCGCTTATTACAGGGGAATCGGGAGTAATTCACCCCTCCACTTT.